The sequence of this TCR beta chain was determined in a study of cytomegalovirus exposure and HLA in healthy donors. Findings of the study overall: 150 to 200 TCR beta chains were listed as cytomegalovirus-associated.

The PCR employed 60 Vbeta primers together with 13 Jbeta primers. The data were produced by immunoSEQ multiplex PCR, yet TCRdb's version contains in-frame clones alone and is incomplete. The table includes some 40,000 clones, 68% detected once. This CDR3 comprises 15 residues. With V trimmed by 3 bases and J by 4 bases, 7 bases remained unmatched. Germline values: CDR1 SEHNR, CDR2 FQNEAQ (reference sequence). Details on this clone: Its specificity is not known.

This TCR derives from a man aged 35 to 55 in good health and CMV-seronegative. The specimen sequenced was PBMCs. The chain combines TRBV7-9 with TRBJ2-3, with 7 bases fitting TRBD1. Written as DNA, the CDR3 is TGTGCCAGCAGCTTGCAGGGGGTGGGCCCAGATACGCAGTATTTT. Encoded protein: CASSLQGVGPDTQYF. Filled out from reference TRBV7-9 and TRBJ2-3, the complete variable domain reads DTGVSQNPRHKITKRGQNVTFRCDPISEHNRLYWYRQTLGQGPEFLTYFQNEAQLEKSRLLSDRFSAERPKGSFSTLEIQRTEQGDSAMYLCASSLQGVGPDTQYFGPGTRLTVL.